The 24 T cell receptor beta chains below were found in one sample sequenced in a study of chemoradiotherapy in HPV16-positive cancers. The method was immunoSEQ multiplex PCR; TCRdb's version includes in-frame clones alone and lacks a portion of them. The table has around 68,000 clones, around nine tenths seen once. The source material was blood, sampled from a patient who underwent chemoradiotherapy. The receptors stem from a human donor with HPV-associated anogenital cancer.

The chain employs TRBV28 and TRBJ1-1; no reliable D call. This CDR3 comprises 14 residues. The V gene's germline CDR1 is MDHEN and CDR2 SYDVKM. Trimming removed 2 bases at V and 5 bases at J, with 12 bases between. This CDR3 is CASSLAGFGTEAFF. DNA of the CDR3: TGTGCCAGCAGTTTAGCGGGGTTCGGGACTGAAGCTTTCTTT.

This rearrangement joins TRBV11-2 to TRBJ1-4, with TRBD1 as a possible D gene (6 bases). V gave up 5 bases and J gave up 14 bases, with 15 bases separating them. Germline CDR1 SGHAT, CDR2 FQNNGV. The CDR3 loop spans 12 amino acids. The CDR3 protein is CASSPTGHRLFF. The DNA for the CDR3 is TGTGCCAGCAGCCCTACGGGACACAGGCTGTTTTTT.

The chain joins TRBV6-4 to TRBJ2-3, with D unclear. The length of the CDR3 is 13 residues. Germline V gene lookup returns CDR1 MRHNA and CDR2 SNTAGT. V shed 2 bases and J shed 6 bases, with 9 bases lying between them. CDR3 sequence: CASSDATGDTQYF. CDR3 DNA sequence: TGTGCCAGCAGTGACGCGACTGGGGATACGCAGTATTTT.

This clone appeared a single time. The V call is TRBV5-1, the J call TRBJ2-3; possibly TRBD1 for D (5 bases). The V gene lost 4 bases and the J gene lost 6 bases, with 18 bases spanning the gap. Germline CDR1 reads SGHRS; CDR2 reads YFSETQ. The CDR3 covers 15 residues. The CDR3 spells CASSLYQGVDDTQYF. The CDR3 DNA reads TGCGCCAGCAGCCTCTATCAGGGCGTGGATGATACGCAGTATTTT.

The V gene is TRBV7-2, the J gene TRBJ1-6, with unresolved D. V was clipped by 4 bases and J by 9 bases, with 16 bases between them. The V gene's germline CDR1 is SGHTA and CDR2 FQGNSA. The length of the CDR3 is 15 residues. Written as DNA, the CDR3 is TGTGCCAGCAGCTCACCGACGGTGCCGAGTTCACCCCTCCACTTT. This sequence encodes CASSSPTVPSSPLHF.

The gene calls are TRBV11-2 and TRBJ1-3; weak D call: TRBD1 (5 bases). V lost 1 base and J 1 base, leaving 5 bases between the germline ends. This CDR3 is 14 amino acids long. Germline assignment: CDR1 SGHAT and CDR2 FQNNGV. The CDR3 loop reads CASSLGGSGNTIYF. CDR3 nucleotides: TGTGCCAGCAGCTTAGGGGGGTCTGGAAACACCATATATTTT.

CDR3 amino acids: CASSPSGQGNQPQHF. The CDR3 DNA follows: TGTGCCAGCAGCCCTAGTGGGCAGGGCAATCAGCCCCAGCATTTT. The chain is built from TRBV7-9 and TRBJ1-5; D is unclear. Between the trimmed V and J ends, which lost 5 bases and 2 bases, there was a span of 13 bases. The CDR3 is 15 amino acids. In germline, CDR1 is SEHNR, CDR2 FQNEAQ (reference sequence).

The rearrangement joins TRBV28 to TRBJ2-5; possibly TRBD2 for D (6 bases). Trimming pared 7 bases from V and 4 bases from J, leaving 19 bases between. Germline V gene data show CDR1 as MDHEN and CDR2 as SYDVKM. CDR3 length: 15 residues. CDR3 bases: TGTGCCAGCATGACCACTTGGGGAGGCGGAGAGACCCAGTACTTC. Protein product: CASMTTWGGGETQYF.

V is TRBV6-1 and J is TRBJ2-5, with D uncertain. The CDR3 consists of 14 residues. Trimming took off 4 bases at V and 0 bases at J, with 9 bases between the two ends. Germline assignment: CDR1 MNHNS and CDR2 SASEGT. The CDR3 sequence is CASSADRYQETQYF. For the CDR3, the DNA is TGTGCCAGCAGTGCCGACCGGTACCAAGAGACCCAGTACTTC.

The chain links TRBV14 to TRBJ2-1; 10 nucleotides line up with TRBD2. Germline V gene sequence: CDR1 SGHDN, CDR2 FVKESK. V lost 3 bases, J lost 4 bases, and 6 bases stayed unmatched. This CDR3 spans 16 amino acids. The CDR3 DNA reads TGTGCCAGCAGCCAGGATGGACTAGCGGATTACAATGAGCAGTTCTTC. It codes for CASSQDGLADYNEQFF.

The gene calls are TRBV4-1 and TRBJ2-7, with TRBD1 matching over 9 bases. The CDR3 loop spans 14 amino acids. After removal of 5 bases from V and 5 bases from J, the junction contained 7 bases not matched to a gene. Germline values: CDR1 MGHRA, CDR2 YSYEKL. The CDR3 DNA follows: TGCGCCAGCAGCTGGGACAGGGCGACGGACGAGCAGTACTTC. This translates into CASSWDRATDEQYF.

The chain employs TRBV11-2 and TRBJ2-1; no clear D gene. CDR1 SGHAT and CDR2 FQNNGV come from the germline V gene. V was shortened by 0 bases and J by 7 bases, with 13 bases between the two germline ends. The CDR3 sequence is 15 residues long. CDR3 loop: CASSLDRTTSNEQFF. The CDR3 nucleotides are TGTGCCAGCAGCTTAGATCGAACCACCTCGAATGAGCAGTTCTTC.

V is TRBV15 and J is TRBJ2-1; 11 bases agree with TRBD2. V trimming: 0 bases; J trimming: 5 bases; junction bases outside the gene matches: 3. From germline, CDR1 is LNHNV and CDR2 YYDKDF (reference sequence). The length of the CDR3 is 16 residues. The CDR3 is CATSRDLAGGDNEQFF. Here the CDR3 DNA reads TGTGCCACCAGCAGAGATTTAGCGGGAGGGGACAATGAGCAGTTCTTC.

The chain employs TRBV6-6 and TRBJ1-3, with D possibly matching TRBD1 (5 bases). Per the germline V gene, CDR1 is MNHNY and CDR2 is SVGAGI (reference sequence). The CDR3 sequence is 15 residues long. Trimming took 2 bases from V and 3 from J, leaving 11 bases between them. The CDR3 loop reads CASSYLGPDGNTIYF. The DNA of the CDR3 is TGTGCCAGCAGTTACCTGGGGCCGGATGGAAACACCATATATTTT.

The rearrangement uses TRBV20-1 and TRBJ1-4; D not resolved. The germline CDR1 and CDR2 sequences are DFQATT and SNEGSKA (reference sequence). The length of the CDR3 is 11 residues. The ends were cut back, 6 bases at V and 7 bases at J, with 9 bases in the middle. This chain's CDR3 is CSAPLGEKLFF. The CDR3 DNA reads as TGCAGTGCCCCCTTAGGTGAAAAACTGTTTTTT.

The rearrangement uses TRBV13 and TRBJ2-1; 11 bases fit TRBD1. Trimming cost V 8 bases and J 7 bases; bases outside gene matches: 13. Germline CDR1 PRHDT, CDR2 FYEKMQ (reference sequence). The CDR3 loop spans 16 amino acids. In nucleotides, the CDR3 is TGTGCCAGCCGCCGATTTGGGACAGGGGGGGAGAATGAGCAGTTCTTC. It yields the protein CASRRFGTGGENEQFF.

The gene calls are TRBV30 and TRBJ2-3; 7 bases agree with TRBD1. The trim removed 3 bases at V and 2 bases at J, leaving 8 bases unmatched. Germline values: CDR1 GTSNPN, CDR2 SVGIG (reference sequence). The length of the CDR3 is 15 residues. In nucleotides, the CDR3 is TGTGCCTGGAGGATTACAGGGGCTGCCACAGATACGCAGTATTTT. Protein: CAWRITGAATDTQYF.

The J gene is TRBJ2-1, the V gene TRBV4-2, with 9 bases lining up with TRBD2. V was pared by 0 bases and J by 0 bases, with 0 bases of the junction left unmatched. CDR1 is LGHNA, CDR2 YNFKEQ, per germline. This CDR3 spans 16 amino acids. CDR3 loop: CASSQDSGSSYNEQFF. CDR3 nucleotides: TGTGCCAGCAGCCAAGATAGCGGGAGCTCCTACAATGAGCAGTTCTTC.

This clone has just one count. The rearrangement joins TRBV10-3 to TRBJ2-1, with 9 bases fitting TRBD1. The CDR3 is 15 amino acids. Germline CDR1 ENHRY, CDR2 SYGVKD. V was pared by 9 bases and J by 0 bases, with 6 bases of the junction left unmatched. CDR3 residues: CAITDRGGSYNEQFF. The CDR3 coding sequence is TGTGCCATAACGGACAGGGGCGGCTCCTACAATGAGCAGTTCTTC.

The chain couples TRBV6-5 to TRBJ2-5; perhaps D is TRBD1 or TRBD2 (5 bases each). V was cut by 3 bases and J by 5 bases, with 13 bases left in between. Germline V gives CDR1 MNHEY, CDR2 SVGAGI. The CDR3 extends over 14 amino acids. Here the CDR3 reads CASSYDLWGETQYF. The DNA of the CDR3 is TGTGCCAGCAGTTATGACCTTTGGGGGGAGACCCAGTACTTC.

The CDR3 DNA reads TGCGCCAGCAGCCAAGTTTGGTTAGATAATTCACCCCTCCACTTT. Its protein product is CASSQVWLDNSPLHF. The chain combines TRBV4-1 with TRBJ1-6; no reliable D call. Deletions cut 1 base from V and 5 bases from J, with 9 bases between. The CDR3 is 15 amino acids. Germline V gene data show CDR1 as MGHRA and CDR2 as YSYEKL.

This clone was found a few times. CDR3 in amino acids: CASSEKYEAFF. The CDR3 DNA sequence: TGCGCCAGCAGTGAGAAGTATGAAGCTTTCTTT. The rearrangement uses TRBV10-2 and TRBJ1-1; D call uncertain. V was shortened by 2 bases and J by 7 bases, with 5 bases between the two germline ends. Germline loops: CDR1 WSHSY, CDR2 SAAADI. This CDR3 has 11 amino acids.

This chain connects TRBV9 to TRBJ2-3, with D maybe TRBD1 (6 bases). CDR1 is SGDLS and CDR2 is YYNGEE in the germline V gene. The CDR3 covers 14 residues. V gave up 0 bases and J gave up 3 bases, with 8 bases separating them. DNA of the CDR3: TGTGCCAGCAGCGTAGCGCAGGGGACAGATACGCAGTATTTT. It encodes CASSVAQGTDTQYF.

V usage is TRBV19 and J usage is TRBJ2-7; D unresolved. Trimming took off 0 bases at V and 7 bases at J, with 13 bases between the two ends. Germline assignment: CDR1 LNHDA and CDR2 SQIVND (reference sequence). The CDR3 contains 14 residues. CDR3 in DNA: TGTGCCAGTAGTATAGACTATCGGCTCGGGGAGCAGTACTTC. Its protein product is CASSIDYRLGEQYF.